The text below deals with one T cell receptor (beta chain). No antigen is known for it. These data originate in a study of T cell responses to AZD1222 COVID-19 vaccine. The study's findings and limits: An increase in Spike-specific TCR breadth and depth was observed after two AZD1222 doses. Clonal diversity may have been underestimated in mostly white British donors. Unmutated variant regions reportedly attract nearly half of all spike-specific TCRs.

Using immunoSEQ multiplex PCR, the repertoire was profiled, and TCRdb retains in-frame clones only, with some absent. There are about 190,000 clones in the sample; roughly 90% occur only once, and over 0.75% lies in the top ten. Trimming left V 4 bases short and J 2 bases short, with 17 bases between. The length of the CDR3 is 16 residues. Looked up from germline, CDR1 is SNHLY and CDR2 is FYNNEI. This receptor was taken from an adult in good health. The sequences come from peripheral blood, collected on day 0 of AZD1222 vaccination. The chain recombines TRBV2 with TRBJ1-1, with no clear D. CDR3 DNA sequence: TGTGCCAGCAGTGCTACGTGGCCCTCCCCAAACACTGAAGCTTTCTTT. Translating it yields CASSATWPSPNTEAFF.